The subject of this entry is one T cell receptor (beta chain). Its antigen remains unknown. TCRdb itself ran the 5' RACE reads through MiXCR, one entry per CDR3 protein. The data hold about 570,000 distinct CDR3 sequences, with just under 10% observed a single time. The data were taken from a study of identical twins. General study findings and limits: Abundant beta clonotypes from cord blood bore fewer insertions; memory repertoires lacked this pattern.

These records were also assigned to another study, of yellow fever vaccine responses in identical twins. As that report states: Each twin's T cell response to the vaccine was reported to look partly convergent and partly personalized.

Sequenced material: PBMCs. The clonotype originates from a woman between 18 and 30 years old in good health.

The CDR3 loop reads CASSQDRGNLYEQYF. CDR3 bases: TGCGCCAGCAGCCAAGATCGGGGGAACCTCTACGAGCAGTACTTC. The rearrangement joins TRBV4-3 to TRBJ2-7; a possible D gene is TRBD2 (6 bases). Trimming left V 0 bases short and J 3 bases short, with 12 bases between. Germline assignment: CDR1 LGHNA and CDR2 YSLEER. This CDR3 contains 15 residues.